Here is one T cell receptor beta chain with its context. The antigen is not known. Each donor's status was that of a healthy bone marrow donor. The sample is drawn from a study of cytomegalovirus exposure and HLA in healthy donors. Overall study: Assignment to the Caucasian-associated ancestry cluster applied to more than 75% of the roughly 410 genotyped donors.

Points from the study as a whole: Later on, an analysis tied 15,000 to 20,000 TCR beta sequences to HLA alleles at 0.05 false discovery rate. High sensitivity and specificity were reportedly achieved when the classifier diagnosed cytomegalovirus status.

Trimming cost V 0 bases and J 4 bases, with 9 bases left between them. CDR1 is MNHNS and CDR2 is SASEGT in the germline V gene. The CDR3 runs to 14 residues. The PCR had 60 Vbeta and 13 Jbeta primers. Sequencing was performed with immunoSEQ multiplex PCR; in TCRdb, only in-frame clones are kept and a portion is missing. In total, the table holds about 130,000 clones. V and J are TRBV6-1 and TRBJ1-2; D gene uncertain. The material sequenced was PBMCs. This TCR was recovered from a woman in her thirties or forties in good health and CMV-seropositive. CDR3 DNA: TGTGCCAGCAGTGAAGCGGCGGCCCGCTATGGCTACACCTTC. Translation: CASSEAAARYGYTF.